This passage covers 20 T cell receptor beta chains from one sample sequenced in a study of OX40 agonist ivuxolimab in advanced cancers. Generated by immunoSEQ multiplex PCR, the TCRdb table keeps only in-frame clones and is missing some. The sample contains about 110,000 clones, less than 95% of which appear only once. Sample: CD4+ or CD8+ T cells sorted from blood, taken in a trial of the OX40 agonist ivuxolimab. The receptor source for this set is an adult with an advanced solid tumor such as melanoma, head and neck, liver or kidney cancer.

CDR3 nucleotides: TGTGCCAGCAGCTTCACAGAACAAGAGACCCAGTACTTC. The encoded protein is CASSFTEQETQYF. J is TRBJ2-5 and V is TRBV5-4; unclear D gene. Trimming took off 2 bases at V and 2 bases at J, with 7 bases between the two ends. CDR1 and CDR2 (germline): SGHNT, YYREEE (reference sequence). This CDR3 is built from 13 residues.

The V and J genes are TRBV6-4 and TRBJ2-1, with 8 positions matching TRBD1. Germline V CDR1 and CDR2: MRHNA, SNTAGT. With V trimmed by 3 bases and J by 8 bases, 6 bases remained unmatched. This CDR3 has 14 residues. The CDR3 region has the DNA TGTGCCAGCAGTGAACAGGGGGATCAGCATGAGCAGTTCTTC. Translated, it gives CASSEQGDQHEQFF.

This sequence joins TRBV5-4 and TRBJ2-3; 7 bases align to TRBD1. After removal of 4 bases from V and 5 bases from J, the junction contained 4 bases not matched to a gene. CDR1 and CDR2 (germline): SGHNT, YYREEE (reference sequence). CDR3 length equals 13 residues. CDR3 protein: CASSLNRGDTQYF. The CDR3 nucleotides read TGTGCCAGCAGCCTGAACAGGGGAGATACGCAGTATTTT.

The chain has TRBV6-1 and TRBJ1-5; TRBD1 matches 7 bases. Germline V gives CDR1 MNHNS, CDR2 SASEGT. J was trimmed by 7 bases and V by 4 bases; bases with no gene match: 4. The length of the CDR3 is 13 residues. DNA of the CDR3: TGTGCCAGCAGTGGACAGGGAGGGCAGCCCCAGCATTTT. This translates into CASSGQGGQPQHF.

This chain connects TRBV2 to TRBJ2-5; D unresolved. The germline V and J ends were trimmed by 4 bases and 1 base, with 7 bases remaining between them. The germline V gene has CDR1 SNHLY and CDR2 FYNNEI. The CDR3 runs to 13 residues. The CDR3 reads CASSGAAQETQYF. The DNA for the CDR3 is TGTGCCAGCAGTGGGGCAGCCCAAGAGACCCAGTACTTC.

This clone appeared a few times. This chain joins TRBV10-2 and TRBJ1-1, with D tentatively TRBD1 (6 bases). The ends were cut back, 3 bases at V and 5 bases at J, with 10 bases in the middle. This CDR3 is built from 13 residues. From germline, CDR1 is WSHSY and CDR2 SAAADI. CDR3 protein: CASSDGGRTEAFF. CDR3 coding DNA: TGCGCCAGCAGTGATGGGGGCCGGACTGAAGCTTTCTTT.

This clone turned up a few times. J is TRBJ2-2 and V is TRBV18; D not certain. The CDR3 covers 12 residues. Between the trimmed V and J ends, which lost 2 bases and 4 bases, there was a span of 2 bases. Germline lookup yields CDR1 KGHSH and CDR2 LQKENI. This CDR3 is CASSPTTGELFF. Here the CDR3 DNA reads TGTGCCAGCTCACCAACCACCGGGGAGCTGTTTTTT.

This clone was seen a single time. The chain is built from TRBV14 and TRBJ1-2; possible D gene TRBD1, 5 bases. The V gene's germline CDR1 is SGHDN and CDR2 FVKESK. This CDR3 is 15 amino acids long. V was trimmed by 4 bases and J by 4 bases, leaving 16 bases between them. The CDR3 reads CASSPRVRGSYGYTF. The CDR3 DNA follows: TGTGCCAGCAGCCCCCGGGTAAGGGGCTCCTATGGCTACACCTTC.

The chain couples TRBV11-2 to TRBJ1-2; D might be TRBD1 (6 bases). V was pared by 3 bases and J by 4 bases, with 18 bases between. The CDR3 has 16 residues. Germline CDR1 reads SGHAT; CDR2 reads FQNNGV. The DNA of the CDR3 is TGTGCCAGCAGCTTGGGACCGGACAGACGGGTCTATGGCTACACCTTC. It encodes CASSLGPDRRVYGYTF. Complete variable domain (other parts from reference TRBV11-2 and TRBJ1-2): EAGVAQSPRYKIIEKRQSVAFWCNPISGHATLYWYQQILGQGPKLLIQFQNNGVVDDSQLPKDRFSAERLKGVDSTLKIQPAKLEDSAVYLCASSLGPDRRVYGYTFGSGTRLTVV.

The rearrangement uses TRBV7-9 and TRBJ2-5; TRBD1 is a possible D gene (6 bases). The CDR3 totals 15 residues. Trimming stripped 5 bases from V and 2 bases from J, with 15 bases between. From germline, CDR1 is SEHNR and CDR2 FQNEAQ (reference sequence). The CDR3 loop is CASSPRGQGQETQYF. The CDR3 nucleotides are TGTGCCAGCAGCCCAAGGGGACAAGGACAAGAGACCCAGTACTTC.

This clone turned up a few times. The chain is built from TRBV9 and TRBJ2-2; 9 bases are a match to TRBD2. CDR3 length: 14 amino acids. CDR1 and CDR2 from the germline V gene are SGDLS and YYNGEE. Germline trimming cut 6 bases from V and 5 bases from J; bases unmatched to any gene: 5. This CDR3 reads CASTPGLATGELFF. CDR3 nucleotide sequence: TGTGCCAGCACCCCGGGACTAGCAACCGGGGAGCTGTTTTTT.

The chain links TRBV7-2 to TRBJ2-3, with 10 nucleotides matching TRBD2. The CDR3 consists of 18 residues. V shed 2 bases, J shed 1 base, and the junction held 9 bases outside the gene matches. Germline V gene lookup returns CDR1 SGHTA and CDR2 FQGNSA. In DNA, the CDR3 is TGTGCCAGCAGCTTAAAGTCTAGCGGGAGTATTGGCACAGATACGCAGTATTTT. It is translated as CASSLKSSGSIGTDTQYF.

This chain's CDR3 is CASSIRTSEETQYF. For the CDR3, the DNA is TGTGCCAGCAGCATCCGGACTAGCGAAGAGACCCAGTACTTC. The genes are TRBV7-2 and TRBJ2-5; 9 bases match TRBD2. The CDR3 length is 14 residues. The trim removed 5 bases at V and 3 bases at J, leaving 4 bases unmatched. Germline V gene sequence: CDR1 SGHTA, CDR2 FQGNSA.

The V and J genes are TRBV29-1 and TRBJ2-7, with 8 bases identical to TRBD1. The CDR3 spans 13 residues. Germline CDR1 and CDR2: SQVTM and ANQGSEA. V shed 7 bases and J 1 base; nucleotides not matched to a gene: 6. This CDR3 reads CSDRQGQSYEQYF. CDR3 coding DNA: TGCAGCGACCGACAGGGGCAGTCCTACGAGCAGTACTTC.

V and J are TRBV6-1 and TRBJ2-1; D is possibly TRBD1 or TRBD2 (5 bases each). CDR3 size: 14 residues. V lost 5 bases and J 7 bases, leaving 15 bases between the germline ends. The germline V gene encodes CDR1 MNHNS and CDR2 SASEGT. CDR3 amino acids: CASSSAEGLNEQFF. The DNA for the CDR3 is TGTGCCAGCAGTTCAGCCGAGGGGCTTAATGAGCAGTTCTTC.

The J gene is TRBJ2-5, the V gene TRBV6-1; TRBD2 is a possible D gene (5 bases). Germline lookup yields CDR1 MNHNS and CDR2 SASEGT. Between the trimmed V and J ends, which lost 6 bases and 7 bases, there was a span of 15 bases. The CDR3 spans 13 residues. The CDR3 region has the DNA TGTGCCAGCAGCCCCGGACTCCCGGGGACCCAGTACTTC. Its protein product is CASSPGLPGTQYF.

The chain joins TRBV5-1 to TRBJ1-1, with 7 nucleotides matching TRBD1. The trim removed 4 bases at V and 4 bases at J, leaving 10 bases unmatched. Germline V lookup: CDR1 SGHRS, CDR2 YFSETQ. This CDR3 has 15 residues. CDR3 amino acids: CASSLLTGDFTEAFF. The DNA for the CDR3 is TGCGCCAGCAGCCTACTCACAGGGGATTTCACTGAAGCTTTCTTT.

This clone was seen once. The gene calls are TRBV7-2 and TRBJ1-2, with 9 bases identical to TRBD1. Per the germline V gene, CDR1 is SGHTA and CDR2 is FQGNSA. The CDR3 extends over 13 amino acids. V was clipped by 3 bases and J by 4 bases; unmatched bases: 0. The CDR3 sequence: CASSLGQGYGYTF. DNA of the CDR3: TGTGCCAGCAGCTTGGGACAGGGCTATGGCTACACCTTC.

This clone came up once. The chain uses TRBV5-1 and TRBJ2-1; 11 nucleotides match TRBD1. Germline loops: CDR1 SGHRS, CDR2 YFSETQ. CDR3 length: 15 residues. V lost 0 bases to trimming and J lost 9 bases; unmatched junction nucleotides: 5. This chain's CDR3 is CASSLVGQGAGEQFF. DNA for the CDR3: TGCGCCAGCAGCTTGGTTGGACAGGGGGCAGGTGAGCAGTTCTTC.

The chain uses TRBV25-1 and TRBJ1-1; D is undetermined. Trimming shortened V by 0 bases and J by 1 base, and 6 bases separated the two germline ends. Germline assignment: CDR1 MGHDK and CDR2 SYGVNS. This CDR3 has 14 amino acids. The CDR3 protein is CASSEYLENTEAFF. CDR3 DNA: TGTGCCAGCAGTGAATATCTAGAGAACACTGAAGCTTTCTTT.